This T cell receptor beta chain was captured in a study of shared clonotypes between healthy human individuals. Of note for this clone: Its specificity is unknown.

Study-wide results and caveats: Sequencing depth was predicted to influence how clonotypes are shared among donors. A reduction in generation probabilities was seen for non-shared clonotypes relative to those shared by all four donors. Estimated clonotype richness was generally higher in naive than memory subsets. Only blood was sampled, and tissue TCR repertoires likely differ from blood ones.

The CDR3 extends over 15 amino acids. From germline, CDR1 is MGHRA and CDR2 YSYEKL. V dropped 1 base and J dropped 6 bases, with 15 bases sitting between them. Sequenced by immunoSEQ multiplex PCR; TCRdb stores in-frame clones only, minus some. The profile shows some 580,000 clones, more than 95% of them singletons. The material sequenced was naive CD4+ T cells sorted from blood. This sample's subset: CD45RA+ positively selected. The chain uses TRBV4-1 and TRBJ1-1; the D gene is possibly TRBD1 (5 bases). The sequence derives from a woman younger than 45 in good health. For the CDR3, the DNA is TGCGCCAGCAGCCAAGGAGAGGACACCCACGCTGAAGCTTTCTTT. Translated: CASSQGEDTHAEAFF.